This T cell receptor (beta chain) was identified during a study of shared clonotypes between healthy human individuals. Study summary: A donor's plate count was three for CD4 naive and three for CD4 memory; CD8 naive had two and CD8 memory one.

Germline V CDR1 and CDR2: SGDLS, YYNGEE. The CDR3 is made up of 18 amino acids. The V end lost 1 base, the J end lost 0 bases, and 16 bases lay between the germline ends. Naive CD8 cells lacked CD45RO and underwent positive selection for CCR7, leaving out terminally differentiated effector memory CD45RA+ cells. Profiled with immunoSEQ multiplex PCR; TCRdb holds only in-frame clones, not every one. Among 550,000 to 650,000 clones listed, approximately 96% were seen once. Sample: naive CD8+ T cells sorted from blood. The receptor was derived from a young woman in good health. This chain uses TRBV9 with TRBJ2-2; D call uncertain. The CDR3 region is CASSVFPAPISNTGELFF. Written as DNA, the CDR3 is TGTGCCAGCAGCGTATTCCCCGCCCCCATATCGAACACCGGGGAGCTGTTTTTT.